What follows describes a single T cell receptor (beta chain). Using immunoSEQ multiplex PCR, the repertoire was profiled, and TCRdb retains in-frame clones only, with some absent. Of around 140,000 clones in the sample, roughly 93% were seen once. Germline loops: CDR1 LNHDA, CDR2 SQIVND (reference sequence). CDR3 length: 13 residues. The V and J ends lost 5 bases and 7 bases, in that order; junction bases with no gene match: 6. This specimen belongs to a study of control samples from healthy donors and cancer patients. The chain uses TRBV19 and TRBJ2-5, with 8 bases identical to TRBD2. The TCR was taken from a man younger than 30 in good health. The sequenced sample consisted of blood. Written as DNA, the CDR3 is TGTGCCAGTAGTCCGGGGGGGACTGGGACCCAGTACTTC. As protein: CASSPGGTGTQYF. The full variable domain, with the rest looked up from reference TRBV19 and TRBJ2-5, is DGGITQSPKYLFRKEGQNVTLSCEQNLNHDAMYWYRQDPGQGLRLIYYSQIVNDFQKGDIAEGYSVSREKKESFPLTVTSAQKNPTAFYLCASSPGGTGTQYFGPGTRLLVL.